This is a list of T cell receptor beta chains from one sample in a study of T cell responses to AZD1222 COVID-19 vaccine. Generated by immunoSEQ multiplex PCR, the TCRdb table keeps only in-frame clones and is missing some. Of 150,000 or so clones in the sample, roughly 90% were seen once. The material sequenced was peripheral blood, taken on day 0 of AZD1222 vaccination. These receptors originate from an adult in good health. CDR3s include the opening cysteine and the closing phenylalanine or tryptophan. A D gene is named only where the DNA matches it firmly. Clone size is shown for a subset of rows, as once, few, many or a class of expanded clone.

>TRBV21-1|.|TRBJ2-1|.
CASSKGGLLEQFF
TGTGCCAGCAGCAAAGGAGGACTCCTTGAGCAGTTCTTC
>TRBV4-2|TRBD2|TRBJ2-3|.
CASSQERLGTSGSTDTQYF
TGTGCCAGCAGCCAAGAGAGGCTCGGTACTAGCGGGAGCACAGATACGCAGTATTTT
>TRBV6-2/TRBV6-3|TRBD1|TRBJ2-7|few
CASSYGTGTPYEQYF
TGTGCCAGCAGTTACGGGACAGGTACCCCCTACGAGCAGTACTTC
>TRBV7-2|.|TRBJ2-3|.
CASSLEGTGTQYF
TGTGCCAGCAGCTTAGAGGGCACGGGGACGCAGTATTTT
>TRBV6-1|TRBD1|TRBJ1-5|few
CASSEVYHVTGERAPQHF
TGTGCCAGCAGTGAAGTCTACCATGTGACAGGGGAGAGGGCCCCCCAGCATTTT
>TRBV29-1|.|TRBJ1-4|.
CSVAAYNEKLFF
TGCAGCGTTGCGGCTTATAATGAAAAACTGTTTTTT
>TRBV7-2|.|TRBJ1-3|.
CASRLPGNTIYF
TGTGCCAGTCGATTACCTGGAAACACCATATATTTT
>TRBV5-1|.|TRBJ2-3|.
CASSLWGHSTDTQYF
TGCGCCAGCAGCTTATGGGGCCACTCCACAGATACGCAGTATTTT
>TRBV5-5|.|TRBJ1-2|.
CASSSWVGDYGYTF
TGTGCCAGCAGCTCGTGGGTAGGAGATTATGGCTACACCTTC
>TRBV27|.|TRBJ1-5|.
CASRAWNQPQHF
TGTGCCAGCCGAGCCTGGAATCAGCCCCAGCATTTT
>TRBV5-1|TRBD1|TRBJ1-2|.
CASSQTGGNFNGYTF
TGCGCCAGCAGCCAGACAGGGGGCAATTTCAATGGCTACACCTTC
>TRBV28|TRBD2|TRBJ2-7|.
CASSQRGRKSYEQYF
TGTGCCAGCAGCCAGCGGGGAAGGAAGTCCTACGAGCAGTACTTC
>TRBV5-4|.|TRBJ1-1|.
CASSLAGTLNTEAFF
TGTGCCAGCAGCTTGGCCGGGACGCTGAACACTGAAGCTTTCTTT
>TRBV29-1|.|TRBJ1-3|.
CSVGGGPNSGNTIYF
TGCAGCGTTGGGGGCGGCCCCAACTCTGGAAACACCATATATTTT
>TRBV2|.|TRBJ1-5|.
CASSAQGLNMQPQHF
TGTGCCAGCAGTGCTCAGGGCTTGAATATGCAGCCCCAGCATTTT
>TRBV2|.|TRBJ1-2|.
CASSERPSSGYYGYTF
TGTGCCAGCAGTGAACGCCCCTCCTCAGGGTACTATGGCTACACCTTC
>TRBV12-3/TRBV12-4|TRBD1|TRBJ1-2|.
CASSTGAGYGYTF
TGTGCCAGCAGTACAGGGGCCGGCTATGGCTACACCTTC
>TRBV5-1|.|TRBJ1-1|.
CASSLGPALVEEAFF
TGCGCCAGCAGCTTGGGCCCAGCGCTAGTGGAGGAAGCTTTCTTT
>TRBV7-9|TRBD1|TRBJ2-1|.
CASPRDRVGNEQFF
TGTGCCAGCCCGCGGGACAGGGTCGGCAATGAGCAGTTCTTC
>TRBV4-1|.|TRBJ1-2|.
CASSQPQAGRGNGYTF
TGCGCCAGCAGCCAACCCCAGGCTGGCAGGGGAAATGGCTACACCTTC
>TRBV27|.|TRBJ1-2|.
CASSLKANYGYTF
TGTGCCAGCAGTTTAAAAGCTAACTATGGCTACACCTTC
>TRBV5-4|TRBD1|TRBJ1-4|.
CASTRDRGSNEKLFF
TGTGCCAGCACCCGCGACAGGGGTTCTAATGAAAAACTGTTTTTT
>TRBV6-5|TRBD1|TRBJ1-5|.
CASISATGERPQHF
TGTGCCAGCATTTCTGCCACAGGGGAGAGGCCCCAGCATTTT
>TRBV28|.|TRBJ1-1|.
CASSPRGAGRTEAFF
TGTGCCAGCAGTCCGCGAGGTGCGGGACGGACTGAAGCTTTCTTT
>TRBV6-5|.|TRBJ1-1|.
CASRSPQGTTEAFF
TGTGCCAGCAGGAGCCCTCAGGGAACCACTGAAGCTTTCTTT
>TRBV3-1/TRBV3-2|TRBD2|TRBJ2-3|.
CASSFRTSGKDTDTQYF
TGTGCCAGCAGCTTCCGGACTAGCGGGAAAGACACAGATACGCAGTATTTT
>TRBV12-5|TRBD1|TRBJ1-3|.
CASGLGQTGVSGNTIYF
TGTGCTAGTGGTTTGGGACAAACAGGGGTCTCTGGAAACACCATATATTTT
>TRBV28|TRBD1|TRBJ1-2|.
CASSFAGQGAGGYTF
TGTGCCAGCAGTTTCGCGGGACAGGGGGCGGGTGGCTACACCTTC
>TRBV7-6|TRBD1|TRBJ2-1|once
CASSHSHPQGYNEQFF
TGTGCCAGCAGCCACTCTCACCCACAGGGGTACAATGAGCAGTTCTTC
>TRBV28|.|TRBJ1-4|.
CASSLSPIRLRNHGQLKEKLFF
TGTGCCAGCAGCTTATCCCCAATCAGGTTAAGAAACCATGGGCAACTAAAAGAAAAACTGTTTTTT
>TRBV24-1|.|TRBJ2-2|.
CATSDRFNTGELFF
TGTGCCACCAGTGATCGATTTAACACCGGGGAGCTGTTTTTT
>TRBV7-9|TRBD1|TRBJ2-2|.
CASTGGALSTGELFF
TGTGCCAGCACAGGGGGCGCGTTATCCACCGGGGAGCTGTTTTTT
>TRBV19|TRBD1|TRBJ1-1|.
CASSTDRGDTEAFF
TGTGCCAGTAGTACAGACAGGGGTGACACTGAAGCTTTCTTT
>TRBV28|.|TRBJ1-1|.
CASSPSILNPLGAEAFF
TGTGCCAGCAGTCCATCCATCCTCAACCCGTTGGGGGCTGAAGCTTTCTTT
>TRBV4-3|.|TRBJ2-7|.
CASSQDSYYEQYF
TGCGCCAGCAGCCAAGATTCGTACTACGAGCAGTACTTC
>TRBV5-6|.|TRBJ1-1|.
CASSNRVGTEAFF
TGTGCCAGCAGCAACAGGGTGGGGACTGAAGCTTTCTTT
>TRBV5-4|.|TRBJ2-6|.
CASSPGSYSGANVLTF
TGTGCCAGCAGCCCCGGGAGTTACTCTGGGGCCAACGTCCTGACTTTC
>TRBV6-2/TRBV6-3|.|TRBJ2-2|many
CASSLKYTGELFF
TGTGCCAGCAGTCTCAAGTACACCGGGGAGCTGTTTTTT
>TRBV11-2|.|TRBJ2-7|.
CASTWDIRSYEQYF
TGTGCCAGCACCTGGGACATCCGATCCTACGAGCAGTACTTC
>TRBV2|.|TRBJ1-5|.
CASSGEGHSNQPQHF
TGTGCCAGCAGCGGAGAAGGGCATAGCAATCAGCCCCAGCATTTT
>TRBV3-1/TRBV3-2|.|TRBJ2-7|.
CASSQQGAPKREYYEQYF
TGTGCCAGCAGCCAACAAGGGGCCCCTAAACGGGAGTACTACGAGCAGTACTTC
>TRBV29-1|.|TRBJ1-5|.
CSVREGSNQPQHF
TGCAGCGTTCGAGAGGGCAGCAATCAGCCCCAGCATTTT
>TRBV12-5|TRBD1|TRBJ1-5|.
CASGLAGGRNQPQHF
TGTGCTAGTGGTTTGGCAGGGGGTCGGAATCAGCCCCAGCATTTT
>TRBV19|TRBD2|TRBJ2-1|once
CASSPGLAGRYEQFF
TGTGCCAGTAGTCCGGGACTAGCGGGGAGATATGAGCAGTTCTTC
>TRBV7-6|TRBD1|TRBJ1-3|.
CASSSDRGYTIYF
TGTGCCAGCAGCTCCGACAGGGGATACACCATATATTTT
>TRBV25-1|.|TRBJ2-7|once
CASSRTRYEQYF
TGTGCCAGCAGCCGTACGCGTTACGAGCAGTACTTC
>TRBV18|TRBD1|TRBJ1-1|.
CASSPLDRATEAFF
TGTGCCAGCTCACCTCTGGACAGGGCCACTGAAGCTTTCTTT
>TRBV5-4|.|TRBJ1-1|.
CASSFGAAEAFF
TGTGCCAGCAGCTTTGGGGCCGCTGAAGCTTTCTTT
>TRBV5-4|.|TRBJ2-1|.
CASSSEPGPSYNEQFF
TGTGCCAGCAGCTCGGAACCGGGCCCGTCCTACAATGAGCAGTTCTTC